The present TCR beta chain was sequenced within a study of blood T cell repertoires in COVID-19. Trimming removed 2 bases from V and 4 bases from J, with 12 bases in between. The CDR3 is made up of 14 amino acids. CDR1 SGHRS and CDR2 YFSETQ come from the germline V gene. The protocol was immunoSEQ multiplex PCR, while the TCRdb copy is restricted to in-frame clones and leaves out a portion. This sample has 300,000 to 350,000 clones, with 90% found just once. The study drew participants aged about 18 to 90 years from about two dozen US areas. The clonotype comes from a young woman with acute COVID-19. The sample consisted of PBMCs or T cells enriched from blood (not recorded which). The chain employs TRBV5-1 and TRBJ2-5, with D maybe TRBD1 (6 bases). The CDR3 coding sequence is TGCGCCAGCAGCTTATCAGGGGCGCCAGAGACCCAGTACTTC. This codes for CASSLSGAPETQYF.